Listed below are T cell receptor beta chains from one sample, sequenced in a study of blood T cell repertoires in COVID-19. The table came from immunoSEQ multiplex PCR; TCRdb's copy has only in-frame clones and leaves some out. The sample carries about 300,000 clones, about 91% recorded once. The sequencing input was peripheral blood. The receptor set was obtained from a young woman with COVID-19, enrolled during active disease. CDR3s include the opening cysteine and the closing phenylalanine or tryptophan. Fields, in order: clone size, D gene, V gene, J gene, CDR3 protein, CDR3 DNA. A D gene is named only where the DNA matches it firmly. Only part of the rows carry a size: once, few, many, or a class if the clone is expanded.

clone_size: -; d_call: -; v_call: TRBV4-2; j_call: TRBJ2-2; cdr3_aa: CASSQATRHGELFF; cdr3_nt: TGTGCCAGCAGCCAAGCGACTAGACACGGGGAGCTGTTTTTT
clone_size: -; d_call: -; v_call: TRBV3-1/TRBV3-2; j_call: TRBJ1-3; cdr3_aa: CASSQRPGSSGNTIYF; cdr3_nt: TGTGCCAGCAGCCAAAGGCCGGGTTCCTCTGGAAACACCATATATTTT
clone_size: -; d_call: -; v_call: TRBV11-2; j_call: TRBJ1-5; cdr3_aa: CASSLGGGGGQPQHF; cdr3_nt: TGTGCCAGCAGCTTAGGTGGGGGAGGGGGTCAGCCCCAGCATTTT
clone_size: -; d_call: -; v_call: TRBV27; j_call: TRBJ1-2; cdr3_aa: CASSPFSGTTNYGYTF; cdr3_nt: TGTGCCAGCAGTCCATTCTCCGGGACAACTAACTATGGCTACACCTTC
clone_size: once; d_call: -; v_call: TRBV19; j_call: TRBJ1-1; cdr3_aa: CASSKTGGNTEAFF; cdr3_nt: TGTGCCAGTAGTAAGACAGGTGGGAACACTGAAGCTTTCTTT
clone_size: -; d_call: TRBD2; v_call: TRBV5-1; j_call: TRBJ2-1; cdr3_aa: CASASGGAARGDEQFF; cdr3_nt: TGCGCCAGCGCCTCAGGCGGGGCGGCCCGGGGGGATGAGCAGTTCTTC
clone_size: -; d_call: -; v_call: TRBV29-1; j_call: TRBJ2-7; cdr3_aa: CSVQDSLYEQYF; cdr3_nt: TGCAGCGTTCAGGACAGCCTCTACGAGCAGTACTTC
clone_size: once; d_call: -; v_call: TRBV29-1; j_call: TRBJ2-3; cdr3_aa: CSVFDITDTQYF; cdr3_nt: TGCAGCGTTTTCGACATCACAGATACGCAGTATTTT
clone_size: -; d_call: -; v_call: TRBV27; j_call: TRBJ1-5; cdr3_aa: CASSLGAGQPQHF; cdr3_nt: TGTGCCAGCAGCTTGGGGGCTGGGCAGCCCCAGCATTTT
clone_size: -; d_call: -; v_call: TRBV7-9; j_call: TRBJ1-3; cdr3_aa: CAAPRGGISGNTIYF; cdr3_nt: TGTGCCGCTCCCCGGGGGGGCATTTCTGGAAACACCATATATTTT
clone_size: -; d_call: TRBD1; v_call: TRBV6-5; j_call: TRBJ2-2; cdr3_aa: CASRTGEGAGELFF; cdr3_nt: TGTGCCAGCAGAACAGGGGAAGGGGCCGGGGAGCTGTTTTTT
clone_size: -; d_call: -; v_call: TRBV7-2; j_call: TRBJ1-1; cdr3_aa: CASSLFDSEAFF; cdr3_nt: TGTGCCAGCAGCTTATTTGACAGTGAAGCTTTCTTT
clone_size: -; d_call: -; v_call: TRBV2; j_call: TRBJ2-5; cdr3_aa: CASTRDWQETQYF; cdr3_nt: TGTGCCAGCACCCGGGACTGGCAAGAGACCCAGTACTTC
clone_size: -; d_call: TRBD1; v_call: TRBV7-2; j_call: TRBJ2-3; cdr3_aa: CASSLTTGGYADTQYF; cdr3_nt: TGTGCCAGCAGCCTTACTACAGGGGGCTACGCAGATACGCAGTATTTT
clone_size: -; d_call: -; v_call: TRBV19; j_call: TRBJ1-1; cdr3_aa: CASSIGVKNTEAFF; cdr3_nt: TGTGCCAGTAGTATCGGGGTGAAGAACACTGAAGCTTTCTTT
clone_size: -; d_call: -; v_call: TRBV2; j_call: TRBJ1-6; cdr3_aa: CASSEEDSSFNSPLHF; cdr3_nt: TGTGCCAGCAGTGAAGAGGACAGTTCCTTTAATTCACCCCTCCACTTT
clone_size: once; d_call: TRBD2; v_call: TRBV5-1; j_call: TRBJ2-7; cdr3_aa: CASSWTSGAYEQYF; cdr3_nt: TGCGCCAGCAGCTGGACTAGCGGGGCCTACGAGCAGTACTTC
clone_size: -; d_call: -; v_call: TRBV5-1; j_call: TRBJ1-2; cdr3_aa: CASSSTGYGYTF; cdr3_nt: TGCGCCAGCAGCTCCACGGGGTATGGCTACACCTTC
clone_size: -; d_call: TRBD2; v_call: TRBV6-2/TRBV6-3; j_call: TRBJ2-1; cdr3_aa: CASSFETSGGVNEQFF; cdr3_nt: TGTGCCAGCAGTTTTGAGACTAGCGGGGGGGTCAATGAGCAGTTCTTC
clone_size: -; d_call: TRBD1; v_call: TRBV3-1/TRBV3-2; j_call: TRBJ2-1; cdr3_aa: CASSLVPGQAPSDRSYNEQFF; cdr3_nt: TGTGCCAGCAGCCTTGTCCCCGGACAGGCACCTTCCGACCGCTCCTACAATGAGCAGTTCTTC
clone_size: -; d_call: TRBD2; v_call: TRBV3-1/TRBV3-2; j_call: TRBJ2-7; cdr3_aa: CASSQDEGLAGAGEQYF; cdr3_nt: TGTGCCAGCAGCCAAGATGAAGGGCTAGCGGGGGCCGGGGAGCAGTACTTC
clone_size: -; d_call: TRBD1; v_call: TRBV5-6; j_call: TRBJ2-7; cdr3_aa: CASSHGTGVSYEQYF; cdr3_nt: TGTGCCAGCAGCCACGGGACAGGGGTCTCCTACGAGCAGTACTTC
clone_size: -; d_call: -; v_call: TRBV5-4; j_call: TRBJ1-1; cdr3_aa: CASSTPRGPGHTEAFF; cdr3_nt: TGTGCCAGCAGTACCCCAAGGGGTCCCGGTCACACTGAAGCTTTCTTT
clone_size: once; d_call: TRBD1; v_call: TRBV2; j_call: TRBJ2-1; cdr3_aa: CASMAGQGSYNEQFF; cdr3_nt: TGTGCCAGCATGGCGGGACAGGGGTCCTACAATGAGCAGTTCTTC
clone_size: -; d_call: -; v_call: TRBV7-6; j_call: TRBJ1-2; cdr3_aa: CASSPSGTQERGYTF; cdr3_nt: TGTGCCAGCAGCCCGTCCGGGACTCAAGAGCGTGGCTACACCTTC
clone_size: -; d_call: -; v_call: TRBV28; j_call: TRBJ1-1; cdr3_aa: CASSSRMGDPTEAFF; cdr3_nt: TGTGCCAGCAGTAGCCGGATGGGAGACCCGACTGAAGCTTTCTTT
clone_size: -; d_call: -; v_call: TRBV6-2/TRBV6-3; j_call: TRBJ1-2; cdr3_aa: CASSSPPFGLVVYGYTF; cdr3_nt: TGTGCCAGCAGCTCCCCCCCTTTCGGGTTGGTGGTTTATGGCTACACCTTC
clone_size: -; d_call: -; v_call: TRBV7-9; j_call: TRBJ1-1; cdr3_aa: CASSAGGSEAFF; cdr3_nt: TGTGCCAGCAGCGCCGGGGGGTCTGAAGCTTTCTTT
clone_size: -; d_call: -; v_call: TRBV19; j_call: TRBJ2-7; cdr3_aa: CASSIGRGYEQYF; cdr3_nt: TGTGCCAGTAGTATAGGCAGGGGCTACGAGCAGTACTTC
clone_size: once; d_call: TRBD2; v_call: TRBV19; j_call: TRBJ2-5; cdr3_aa: CASSPTRASGGSETQYF; cdr3_nt: TGTGCCAGTAGTCCTACCCGCGCGAGCGGGGGATCAGAGACCCAGTACTTC
clone_size: once; d_call: TRBD1; v_call: TRBV2; j_call: TRBJ1-5; cdr3_aa: CASATGLNQPQHF; cdr3_nt: TGTGCCAGCGCGACAGGGCTAAATCAGCCCCAGCATTTT
clone_size: -; d_call: TRBD1; v_call: TRBV3-1/TRBV3-2; j_call: TRBJ1-2; cdr3_aa: CASSQGTTTGYRYGYTF; cdr3_nt: TGTGCCAGCAGCCAAGGCACTACGACAGGGTATCGCTATGGCTACACCTTC
clone_size: -; d_call: TRBD1; v_call: TRBV11-3; j_call: TRBJ1-1; cdr3_aa: CASSVRQGGTEAFF; cdr3_nt: TGTGCCAGCAGCGTCAGACAGGGCGGCACTGAAGCTTTCTTT
clone_size: -; d_call: TRBD1; v_call: TRBV7-2; j_call: TRBJ2-7; cdr3_aa: CASRLRPGGTYEQYF; cdr3_nt: TGTGCCAGCAGGTTACGCCCAGGGGGTACCTACGAGCAGTACTTC
clone_size: -; d_call: -; v_call: TRBV14; j_call: TRBJ1-1; cdr3_aa: CASSQRQADEAFF; cdr3_nt: TGTGCCAGCAGCCAACGACAGGCTGATGAAGCTTTCTTT
clone_size: -; d_call: -; v_call: TRBV2; j_call: TRBJ2-2; cdr3_aa: CASMANTGELFF; cdr3_nt: TGTGCCAGCATGGCCAACACCGGGGAGCTGTTTTTT
clone_size: -; d_call: TRBD1; v_call: TRBV4-3; j_call: TRBJ2-7; cdr3_aa: CASSQDRGQGTYEQYF; cdr3_nt: TGCGCCAGCAGCCAAGATAGGGGACAGGGAACCTACGAGCAGTACTTC
clone_size: once; d_call: -; v_call: TRBV4-1; j_call: TRBJ1-1; cdr3_aa: CASSQVAGLGTEAFF; cdr3_nt: TGCGCCAGCAGCCAAGTGGCAGGGTTGGGCACTGAAGCTTTCTTT
clone_size: -; d_call: -; v_call: TRBV5-1; j_call: TRBJ2-5; cdr3_aa: CASSSNRRPQYF; cdr3_nt: TGCGCCAGCAGCTCGAACCGGAGGCCCCAGTACTTC
clone_size: -; d_call: TRBD1; v_call: TRBV6-5; j_call: TRBJ1-1; cdr3_aa: CASSWDRGKTEAFF; cdr3_nt: TGTGCCAGCAGTTGGGACAGAGGAAAGACTGAAGCTTTCTTT
clone_size: few; d_call: -; v_call: TRBV6-5; j_call: TRBJ1-1; cdr3_aa: CATGGAISNTEAFF; cdr3_nt: TGTGCCACTGGAGGGGCCATTTCGAACACTGAAGCTTTCTTT
clone_size: -; d_call: TRBD1; v_call: TRBV4-1; j_call: TRBJ1-5; cdr3_aa: CASSQILPGQGATYSNQPQHF; cdr3_nt: TGCGCCAGCAGCCAGATTCTTCCGGGACAGGGGGCTACCTATAGCAATCAGCCCCAGCATTTT
clone_size: -; d_call: -; v_call: TRBV3-1/TRBV3-2; j_call: TRBJ2-1; cdr3_aa: CASSRGLDNEQFF; cdr3_nt: TGTGCCAGCAGCCGCGGGCTAGACAATGAGCAGTTCTTC
clone_size: -; d_call: -; v_call: TRBV27; j_call: TRBJ1-2; cdr3_aa: CATRGGAHGYTF; cdr3_nt: TGTGCCACCCGCGGGGGTGCGCATGGCTACACCTTC
clone_size: -; d_call: -; v_call: TRBV7-9; j_call: TRBJ1-1; cdr3_aa: CASSWVSQNTEAFF; cdr3_nt: TGTGCCAGCAGTTGGGTTAGCCAGAACACTGAAGCTTTCTTT
clone_size: -; d_call: -; v_call: TRBV4-2; j_call: TRBJ1-3; cdr3_aa: CASSRGDSGNTIYF; cdr3_nt: TGTGCCAGCAGCCGGGGGGACTCTGGAAACACCATATATTTT
clone_size: once; d_call: -; v_call: TRBV28; j_call: TRBJ2-1; cdr3_aa: CASSDFSGNEQFF; cdr3_nt: TGTGCCAGCAGCGACTTTAGCGGCAATGAGCAGTTCTTC
clone_size: -; d_call: TRBD2; v_call: TRBV5-1; j_call: TRBJ2-1; cdr3_aa: CASSERGAPYNEQFF; cdr3_nt: TGCGCCAGCAGCGAGCGGGGGGCCCCCTACAATGAGCAGTTCTTC
clone_size: -; d_call: -; v_call: TRBV5-4; j_call: TRBJ2-7; cdr3_aa: CASSPLGPLDTYEQYF; cdr3_nt: TGTGCCAGCAGCCCGCTGGGCCCCCTCGACACCTACGAGCAGTACTTC
clone_size: -; d_call: TRBD2; v_call: TRBV25-1; j_call: TRBJ2-5; cdr3_aa: CASSEYRASGRETQYF; cdr3_nt: TGTGCCAGCAGTGAATATAGGGCTAGCGGGCGGGAGACCCAGTACTTC
clone_size: -; d_call: TRBD2; v_call: TRBV11-3; j_call: TRBJ2-3; cdr3_aa: CASSSSGGKSTDTQYF; cdr3_nt: TGTGCCAGCAGCTCCTCGGGGGGGAAAAGCACAGATACGCAGTATTTT
clone_size: -; d_call: -; v_call: TRBV7-8; j_call: TRBJ1-5; cdr3_aa: CASSLIWGQPQHF; cdr3_nt: TGTGCCAGCAGCTTAATTTGGGGCCAGCCCCAGCATTTT